Listed below are T cell receptor beta chains from one sample, sequenced in a study of CD8+ T cells in alopecia areata. Profiling relied on immunoSEQ multiplex PCR, and the TCRdb table lists in-frame clones only, not all of them. This sample has approximately 210,000 clones, with roughly two fifths found just once. Sequences were derived from CD4+ T cells sorted from blood, sampled at approximately week 36, from a patient treated with tofacitinib. These receptors were obtained from a human donor with alopecia areata. CDR3s include the opening cysteine and the closing phenylalanine or tryptophan.

J: TRBJ2-3
V: TRBV4-2
length: 17
CDR3: CASSQERGAGHTDTQYF

J: TRBJ1-2
V: TRBV29-1
length: 13
CDR3: CSVEETTNYGYTF

J: TRBJ2-3
V: TRBV29-1
length: 13
CDR3: CSVGDWGTDTQYF

J: TRBJ1-2
V: TRBV27
length: 15
CDR3: CASSLSPRMSYGYTF

J: TRBJ2-3
V: TRBV30
length: 16
CDR3: CAWSDAGLSRTDTQYF

J: TRBJ2-5
V: TRBV5-1
length: 15
CDR3: CASSLGDRFQETQYF

J: TRBJ2-1
V: TRBV29-1
length: 16
CDR3: CSVEARSASSYNEQFF

J: TRBJ2-1
V: TRBV18
length: 13
CDR3: CASSPRLSNEQFF

J: TRBJ1-1
V: TRBV29-1
length: 13
CDR3: CSVKAYMNTEAFF

J: TRBJ1-2
V: TRBV6-6
length: 14
CDR3: CASSSAQGNYGYTF

J: TRBJ2-2
V: TRBV11-2
length: 13
CDR3: CASSSIGTGELFF

J: TRBJ2-1
V: TRBV25-1
length: 15
CDR3: CASSPSGTGDNEQFF

J: TRBJ2-2
V: TRBV27
length: 15
CDR3: CASSSRTGYTGELFF

J: TRBJ1-5
V: TRBV14
length: 15
CDR3: CASSHVAQSNQPQHF

J: TRBJ2-3
V: TRBV11-1
length: 13
CDR3: CASSPTTGDTQYF

J: TRBJ2-7
V: TRBV18
length: 12
CDR3: CASSLGTYEQYF

J: TRBJ2-7
V: TRBV4-1
length: 14
CDR3: CASSPRQGGYEQYF

J: TRBJ2-1
V: TRBV29-1
length: 14
CDR3: CSVTDRVSYNEQFF